The 8 T cell receptor beta chains listed next were all sequenced from one sample in a study of cytomegalovirus exposure and HLA in healthy donors. PCR employed 60 Vbeta and 13 Jbeta primers. Profiling relied on immunoSEQ multiplex PCR, and the TCRdb table lists in-frame clones only, not all of them. The sample has fewer than 250,000 clones; 83% are singletons. The sample taken for sequencing was PBMCs. These TCRs come from a girl between 5 and 17 years old in good health and CMV-seronegative.

In this sample, this clone turned up a few times. The chain combines TRBV19 with TRBJ1-1, with D perhaps matching TRBD1 (6 bases). Germline V CDR1 and CDR2: LNHDA, SQIVND (reference sequence). V lost 8 bases and J lost 0, with 10 bases in between. CDR3 length equals 13 residues. The CDR3 DNA is TGTGCCAGTTTTAGGACAGTGAACACTGAAGCTTTCTTT. Translation gives CASFRTVNTEAFF. Combining the CDR3 with reference TRBV19 and TRBJ1-1 gives the whole variable domain DGGITQSPKYLFRKEGQNVTLSCEQNLNHDAMYWYRQDPGQGLRLIYYSQIVNDFQKGDIAEGYSVSREKKESFPLTVTSAQKNPTAFYLCASFRTVNTEAFFGQGTRLTVV.

V and J are TRBV19 and TRBJ1-2; 8 nucleotides align to TRBD1. Trimming removed 8 bases from V and 7 bases from J; junction bases left unmatched: 15. The germline CDR1 and CDR2 sequences are LNHDA and SQIVND (reference sequence). The CDR3 spans 15 residues. The DNA for the CDR3 is TGTGCCAGTCGCCTTGGGCCAGGGGGCATTAGTGGCTACACCTTC. Amino acids: CASRLGPGGISGYTF.

The CDR3 DNA is TGTGCCAGCAGTGAACAAATATTAGGCAATCAGCCCCAGCATTTT. This sequence encodes CASSEQILGNQPQHF. V is TRBV2 and J is TRBJ1-5, with no clear D. The CDR3 is 15 amino acids. Looked up from germline, CDR1 is SNHLY and CDR2 is FYNNEI. V was trimmed by 2 bases and J by 2 bases, leaving 10 bases between them.

The genes are TRBV4-2 and TRBJ2-7; 7 nucleotides match TRBD2. J gave up 3 bases and V 1 base, and 6 bases lay outside the gene matches. The CDR3 is 15 amino acids. CDR1 is LGHNA and CDR2 is YNFKEQ in the germline V gene. The DNA for the CDR3 is TGTGCCAGCAGCCAAGCTAGAGCGGGGCTCTACGAGCAGTACTTC. Amino acids: CASSQARAGLYEQYF.

This chain joins TRBV28 and TRBJ1-4, with 10 bases aligning to TRBD1. The germline V gene encodes CDR1 MDHEN and CDR2 SYDVKM. This CDR3 comprises 16 residues. V gave up 3 bases and J gave up 7 bases; unmatched junction bases: 8. The chain's CDR3 is CASSLWGQGKGEKLFF. CDR3 in DNA: TGTGCCAGCAGTTTGTGGGGACAGGGGAAGGGTGAAAAACTGTTTTTT. Using reference TRBV28 and TRBJ1-4 for the parts outside the CDR3, the full variable domain is DVKVTQSSRYLVKRTGEKVFLECVQDMDHENMFWYRQDPGLGLRLIYFSYDVKMKEKGDIPEGYSVSREKKERFSLILESASTNQTSMYLCASSLWGQGKGEKLFFGSGTQLSVL.

The chain joins TRBV12-5 to TRBJ2-1, with TRBD1 matching 10 bases. The CDR3 consists of 15 residues. The germline CDR1 and CDR2 sequences are LGHNT and FRNRAP. Unmatched junction bases numbered 8, after V lost 7 bases and J lost 5 bases. The CDR3 DNA is TGTGCTAGTGACCTCGGGACAGGGGTCGACAATGAGCAGTTCTTC. Translating gives CASDLGTGVDNEQFF. Supplemented by reference TRBV12-5 and TRBJ2-1, the full variable domain reads DARVTQTPRHKVTEMGQEVTMRCQPILGHNTVFWYRQTMMQGLELLAYFRNRAPLDDSGMPKDRFSAEMPDATLATLKIQPSEPRDSAVYFCASDLGTGVDNEQFFGPGTRLTVL.

The chain links TRBV7-2 to TRBJ1-1; D uncertain. Germline V gene lookup returns CDR1 SGHTA and CDR2 FQGNSA. V was cut by 0 bases and J by 0 bases, with 11 bases left in between. The CDR3 runs to 16 residues. The CDR3 here is CASSLALRRVNTEAFF. CDR3 coding DNA: TGTGCCAGCAGCTTAGCGTTGCGGAGGGTGAACACTGAAGCTTTCTTT.

A single count supports this clone. J is TRBJ1-3 and V is TRBV7-9; D uncertain. V was shortened by 5 bases and J by 0 bases, with 14 bases between the two germline ends. The CDR3 totals 16 residues. From germline, CDR1 is SEHNR and CDR2 FQNEAQ (reference sequence). The CDR3 loop is CASSATHTDSGNTIYF. DNA of the CDR3: TGTGCCAGCAGCGCAACGCACACAGACTCTGGAAACACCATATATTTT.